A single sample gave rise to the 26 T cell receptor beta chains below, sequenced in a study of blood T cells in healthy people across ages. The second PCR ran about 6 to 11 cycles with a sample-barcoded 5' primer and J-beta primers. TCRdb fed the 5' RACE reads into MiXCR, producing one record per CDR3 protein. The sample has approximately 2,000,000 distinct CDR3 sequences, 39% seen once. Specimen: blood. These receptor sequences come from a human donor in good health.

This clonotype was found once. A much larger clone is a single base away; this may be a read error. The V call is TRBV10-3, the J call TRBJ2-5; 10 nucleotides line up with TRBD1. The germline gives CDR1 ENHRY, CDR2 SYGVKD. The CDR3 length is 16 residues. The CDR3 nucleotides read TGTGCCAGCAGTGAAGCGTTGGGACAGGGGTTTAATGAGCAGTACTTC. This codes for CASSEALGQGFNEQYF.

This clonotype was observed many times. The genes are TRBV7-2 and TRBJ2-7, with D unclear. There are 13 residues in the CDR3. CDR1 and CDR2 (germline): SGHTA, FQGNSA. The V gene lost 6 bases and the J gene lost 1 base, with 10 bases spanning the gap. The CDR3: CASSSTLSYEQYF. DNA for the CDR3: TGTGCCAGCAGTTCGACTTTATCCTACGAGCAGTACTTC.

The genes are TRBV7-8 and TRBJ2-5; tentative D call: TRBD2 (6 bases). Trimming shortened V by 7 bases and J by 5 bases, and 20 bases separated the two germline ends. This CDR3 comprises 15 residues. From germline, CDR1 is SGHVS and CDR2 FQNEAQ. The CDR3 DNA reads TGTGCCAGCACCCATCCGGACTCCCTAGCGGAGACCCAGTACTTC. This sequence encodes CASTHPDSLAETQYF.

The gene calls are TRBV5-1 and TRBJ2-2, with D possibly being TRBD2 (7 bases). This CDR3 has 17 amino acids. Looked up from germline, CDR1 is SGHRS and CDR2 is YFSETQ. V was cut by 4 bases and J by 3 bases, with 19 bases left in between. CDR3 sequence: CASSGSLRGGDTGELFF. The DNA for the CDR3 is TGCGCCAGCAGCGGATCCCTACGAGGGGGGGACACCGGGGAGCTGTTTTTT.

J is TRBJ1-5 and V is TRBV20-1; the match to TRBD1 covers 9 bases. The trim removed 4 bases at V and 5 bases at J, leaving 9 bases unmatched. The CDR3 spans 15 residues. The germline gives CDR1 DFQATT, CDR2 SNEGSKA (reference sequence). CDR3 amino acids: CSATPIDRGYQPQHF. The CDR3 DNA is TGCAGTGCTACGCCCATCGACAGGGGGTATCAGCCCCAGCATTTT.

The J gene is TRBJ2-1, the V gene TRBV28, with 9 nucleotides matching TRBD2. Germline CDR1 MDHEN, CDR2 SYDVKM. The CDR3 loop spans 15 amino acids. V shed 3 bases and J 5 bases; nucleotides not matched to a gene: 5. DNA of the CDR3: TGTGCCAGCAGTTTGGGCGGGAGGGGACACAATGAGCAGTTCTTC. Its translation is CASSLGGRGHNEQFF. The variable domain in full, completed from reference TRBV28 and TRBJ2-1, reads DVKVTQSSRYLVKRTGEKVFLECVQDMDHENMFWYRQDPGLGLRLIYFSYDVKMKEKGDIPEGYSVSREKKERFSLILESASTNQTSMYLCASSLGGRGHNEQFFGPGTRLTVL.

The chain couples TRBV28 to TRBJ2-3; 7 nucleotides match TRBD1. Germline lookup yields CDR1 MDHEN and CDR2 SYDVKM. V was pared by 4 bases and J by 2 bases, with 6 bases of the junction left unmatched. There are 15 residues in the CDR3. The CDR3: CASSSPTGLTDTQYF. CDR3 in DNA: TGTGCCAGCAGTTCTCCGACAGGGCTCACAGATACGCAGTATTTT. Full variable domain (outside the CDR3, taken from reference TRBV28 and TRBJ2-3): DVKVTQSSRYLVKRTGEKVFLECVQDMDHENMFWYRQDPGLGLRLIYFSYDVKMKEKGDIPEGYSVSREKKERFSLILESASTNQTSMYLCASSSPTGLTDTQYFGPGTRLTVL.

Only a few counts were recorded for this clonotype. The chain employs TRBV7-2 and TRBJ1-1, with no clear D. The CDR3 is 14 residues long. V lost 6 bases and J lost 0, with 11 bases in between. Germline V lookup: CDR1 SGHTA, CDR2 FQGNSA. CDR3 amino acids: CASRLTPMNTEAFF. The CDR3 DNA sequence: TGTGCCAGCAGATTGACACCGATGAACACTGAAGCTTTCTTT. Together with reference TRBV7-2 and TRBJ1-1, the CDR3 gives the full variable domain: GAGVSQSPSNKVTEKGKDVELRCDPISGHTALYWYRQSLGQGLEFLIYFQGNSAPDKSGLPSDRFSAERTGGSVSTLTIQRTQQEDSAVYLCASRLTPMNTEAFFGQGTRLTVV.

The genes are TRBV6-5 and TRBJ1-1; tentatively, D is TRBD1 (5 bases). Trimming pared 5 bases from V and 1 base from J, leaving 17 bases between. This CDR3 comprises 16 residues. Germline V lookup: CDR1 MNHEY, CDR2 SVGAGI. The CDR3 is CASSPPTWGGNTEAFF. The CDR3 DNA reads TGTGCCAGCAGTCCCCCAACTTGGGGGGGGAACACTGAAGCTTTCTTT.

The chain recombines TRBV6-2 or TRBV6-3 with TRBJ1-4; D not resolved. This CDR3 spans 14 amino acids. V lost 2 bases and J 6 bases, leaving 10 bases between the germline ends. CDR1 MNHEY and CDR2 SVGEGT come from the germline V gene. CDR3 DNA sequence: TGTGCCAGCAGTTACGGAATGGTTGATGAAAAACTGTTTTTT. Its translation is CASSYGMVDEKLFF.

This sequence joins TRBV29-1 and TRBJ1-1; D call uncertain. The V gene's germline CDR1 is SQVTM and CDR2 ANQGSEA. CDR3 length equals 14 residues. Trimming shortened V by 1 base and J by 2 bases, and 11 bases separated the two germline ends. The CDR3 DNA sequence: TGCAGCGTTGAAGGCAGACGGGGTAACACTGAAGCTTTCTTT. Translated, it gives CSVEGRRGNTEAFF. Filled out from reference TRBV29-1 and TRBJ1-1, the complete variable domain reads SAVISQKPSRDICQRGTSLTIQCQVDSQVTMMFWYRQQPGQSLTLIATANQGSEATYESGFVIDKFPISRPNLTFSTLTVSNMSPEDSSIYLCSVEGRRGNTEAFFGQGTRLTVV.

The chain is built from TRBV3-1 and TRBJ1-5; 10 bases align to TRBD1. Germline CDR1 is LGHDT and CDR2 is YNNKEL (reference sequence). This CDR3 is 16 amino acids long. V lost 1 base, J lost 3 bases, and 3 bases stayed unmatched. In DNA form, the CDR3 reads TGTGCCAGCAGCCAAGTGGGGACAGGGGTCAATCAGCCCCAGCATTTT. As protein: CASSQVGTGVNQPQHF. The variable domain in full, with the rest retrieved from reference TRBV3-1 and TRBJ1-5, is DTAVSQTPKYLVTQMGNDKSIKCEQNLGHDTMYWYKQDSKKFLKIMFSYNNKELIINETVPNRFSPKSPDKAHLNLHINSLELGDSAVYFCASSQVGTGVNQPQHFGDGTRLSIL.

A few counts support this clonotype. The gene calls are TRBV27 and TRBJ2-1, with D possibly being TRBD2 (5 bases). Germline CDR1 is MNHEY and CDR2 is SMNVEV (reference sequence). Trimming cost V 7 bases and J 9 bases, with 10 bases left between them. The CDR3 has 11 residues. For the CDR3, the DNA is TGTGCCAGCACACGGGAAGGTGAGCAGTTCTTC. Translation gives CASTREGEQFF.

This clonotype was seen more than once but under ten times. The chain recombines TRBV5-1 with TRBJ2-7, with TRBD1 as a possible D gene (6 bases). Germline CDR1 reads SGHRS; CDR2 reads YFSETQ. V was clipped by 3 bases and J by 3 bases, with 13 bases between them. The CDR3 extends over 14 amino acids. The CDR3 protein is CASSSGAIFYEQYF. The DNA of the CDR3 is TGCGCCAGCAGCTCAGGGGCGATATTCTACGAGCAGTACTTC.

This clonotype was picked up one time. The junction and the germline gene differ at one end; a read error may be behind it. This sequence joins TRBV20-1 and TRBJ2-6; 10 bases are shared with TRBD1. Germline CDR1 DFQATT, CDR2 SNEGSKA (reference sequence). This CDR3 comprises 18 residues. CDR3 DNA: TGCAGTGCTAGGAAACCGGGACAGGGGCTCCCTGGGGCCAACGTCCGGACTTTC. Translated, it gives CSARKPGQGLPGANVRTF.

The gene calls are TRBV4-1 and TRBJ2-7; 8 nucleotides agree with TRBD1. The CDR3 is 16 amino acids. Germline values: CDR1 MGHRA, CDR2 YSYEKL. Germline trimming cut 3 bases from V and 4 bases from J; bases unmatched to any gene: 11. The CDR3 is CASSHVSTGEIYEQYF. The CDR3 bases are TGCGCCAGCAGCCACGTCTCGACAGGGGAGATTTACGAGCAGTACTTC.

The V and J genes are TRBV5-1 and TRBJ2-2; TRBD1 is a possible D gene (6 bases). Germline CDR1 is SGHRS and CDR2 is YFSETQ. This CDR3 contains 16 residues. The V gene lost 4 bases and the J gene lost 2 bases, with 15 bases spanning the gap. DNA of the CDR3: TGCGCCAGCAGCATTGGACAGACCATAAACACCGGGGAGCTGTTTTTT. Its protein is CASSIGQTINTGELFF. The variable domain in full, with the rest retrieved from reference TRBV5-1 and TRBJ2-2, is KAGVTQTPRYLIKTRGQQVTLSCSPISGHRSVSWYQQTPGQGLQFLFEYFSETQRNKGNFPGRFSGRQFSNSRSEMNVSTLELGDSALYLCASSIGQTINTGELFFGEGSRLTVL.

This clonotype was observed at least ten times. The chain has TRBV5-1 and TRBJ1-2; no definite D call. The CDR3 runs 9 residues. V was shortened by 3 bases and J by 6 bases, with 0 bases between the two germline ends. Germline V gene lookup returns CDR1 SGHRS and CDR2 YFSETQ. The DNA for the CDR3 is TGCGCCAGCAGCTATGGCTACACCTTC. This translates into CASSYGYTF.

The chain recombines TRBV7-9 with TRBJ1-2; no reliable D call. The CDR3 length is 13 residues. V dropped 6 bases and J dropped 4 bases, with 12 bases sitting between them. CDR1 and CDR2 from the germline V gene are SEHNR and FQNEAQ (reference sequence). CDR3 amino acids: CASRSDLSYGYTF. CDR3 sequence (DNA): TGTGCCAGCAGATCGGACCTTAGCTATGGCTACACCTTC.

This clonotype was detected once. The DNA for the CDR3 is TGCAGTGCTAGTGGGGCCGGGAATTCACCCCTCCACTTT. Residues: CSASGAGNSPLHF. The chain links TRBV20-1 to TRBJ1-6; D might be TRBD1 (5 bases). V lost 3 bases to trimming and J lost 7 bases, with 10 bases between them. The CDR3 length is 13 residues. The germline V gene encodes CDR1 DFQATT and CDR2 SNEGSKA (reference sequence).

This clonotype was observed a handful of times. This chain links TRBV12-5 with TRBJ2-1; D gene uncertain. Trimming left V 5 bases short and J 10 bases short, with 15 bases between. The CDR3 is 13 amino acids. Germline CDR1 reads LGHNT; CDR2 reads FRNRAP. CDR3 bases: TGTGCTAGTGGTCCCTCCCGGTTCTACGAGCAGTTCTTC. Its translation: CASGPSRFYEQFF.

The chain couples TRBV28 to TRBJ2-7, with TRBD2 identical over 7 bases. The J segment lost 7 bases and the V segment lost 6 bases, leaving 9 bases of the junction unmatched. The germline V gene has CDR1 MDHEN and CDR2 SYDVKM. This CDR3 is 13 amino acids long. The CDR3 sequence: CASRTSRLEEQYF. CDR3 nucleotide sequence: TGTGCCAGCAGGACTAGCAGACTGGAGGAGCAGTACTTC.

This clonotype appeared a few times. CDR3 residues: CASSSPTGRGEQFF. For the CDR3, the DNA is TGTGCCAGCAGCTCCCCTACAGGGCGGGGAGAGCAGTTCTTC. The V call is TRBV5-6, the J call TRBJ2-1; D could derive from TRBD1 or TRBD2 (6 bases each). The CDR3 contains 14 residues. V lost 3 bases and J lost 10, with 17 bases in between. Germline loops: CDR1 SGHDT, CDR2 YYEEEE.

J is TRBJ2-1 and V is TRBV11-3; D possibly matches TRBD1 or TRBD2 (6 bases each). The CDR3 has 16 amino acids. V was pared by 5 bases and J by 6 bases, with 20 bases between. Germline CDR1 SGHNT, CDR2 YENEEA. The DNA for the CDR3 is TGTGCCAGCAGCCTGGGTTGGGGGGCTGGGCTCAATGAGCAGTTCTTC. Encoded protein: CASSLGWGAGLNEQFF.

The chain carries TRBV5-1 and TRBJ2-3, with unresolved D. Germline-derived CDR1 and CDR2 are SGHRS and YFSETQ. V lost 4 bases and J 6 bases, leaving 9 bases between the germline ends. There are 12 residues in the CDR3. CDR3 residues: CASSISADTQYF. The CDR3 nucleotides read TGCGCCAGCAGCATATCAGCGGATACGCAGTATTTT.

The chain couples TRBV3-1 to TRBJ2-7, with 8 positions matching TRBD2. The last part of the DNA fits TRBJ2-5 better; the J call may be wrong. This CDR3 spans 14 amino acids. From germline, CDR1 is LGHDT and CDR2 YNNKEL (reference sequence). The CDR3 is CASSIRTSSETQYF. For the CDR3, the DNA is TGTGCCAGCAGCATCCGGACTAGCAGCGAGACCCAGTACTTC.